Listed below are T cell receptor beta chains from one sample, sequenced in a study of siplizumab effects on memory and regulatory T cells. The method was immunoSEQ multiplex PCR; TCRdb's version includes in-frame clones alone and lacks a portion of them. Of some 100,000 clones in the sample, 95% to 97% were seen once. Input material: naive CD4+ T cells sorted from blood. The receptors were gathered from a human donor in good health. Both conserved end residues are part of each CDR3. A D gene is named only where the DNA matches it firmly. A clone size is listed for some rows: how often the clone was seen (once, few, many), or a class if it is expanded.

d_gene: .
j_gene: TRBJ2-7
v_gene: TRBV5-1
abundance: .
CDR3aa: CASSLSGVLREQYF
CDR3nt: TGCGCCAGCAGCTTGTCGGGGGTATTACGCGAGCAGTACTTC

d_gene: .
j_gene: TRBJ2-1
v_gene: TRBV7-2
abundance: .
CDR3aa: CASSLVSNEQFF
CDR3nt: TGTGCCAGCAGCTTAGTGAGTAATGAGCAGTTCTTC

d_gene: TRBD1
j_gene: TRBJ2-7
v_gene: TRBV27
abundance: .
CDR3aa: CASPNLSGTESGEQYF
CDR3nt: TGTGCCAGTCCAAATTTATCCGGGACAGAGAGCGGCGAGCAGTACTTC

d_gene: .
j_gene: TRBJ2-6
v_gene: TRBV7-7
abundance: .
CDR3aa: CASSTEPGANVLTF
CDR3nt: TGTGCCAGCAGCACGGAGCCCGGGGCCAACGTCCTGACTTTC

d_gene: .
j_gene: TRBJ1-2
v_gene: TRBV5-1
abundance: .
CDR3aa: CASRQGLPSGGYTF
CDR3nt: TGCGCCAGCAGACAGGGACTGCCTTCGGGTGGCTACACCTTC

d_gene: .
j_gene: TRBJ2-3
v_gene: TRBV6-1
abundance: .
CDR3aa: CASFRVGQDTQYF
CDR3nt: TGTGCCAGCTTCAGGGTGGGGCAAGATACGCAGTATTTT

d_gene: .
j_gene: TRBJ2-4
v_gene: TRBV7-2
abundance: .
CDR3aa: CASSLQLAKNIQYF
CDR3nt: TGTGCCAGCAGCTTACAGTTAGCCAAAAACATTCAGTACTTC

d_gene: TRBD1
j_gene: TRBJ1-1
v_gene: TRBV7-9
abundance: once
CDR3aa: CASSLAAGGAFF
CDR3nt: TGTGCCAGCAGCTTAGCGGCAGGGGGAGCTTTCTTT

d_gene: TRBD2
j_gene: TRBJ2-2
v_gene: TRBV2
abundance: .
CDR3aa: CASRTGEGTGELFF
CDR3nt: TGTGCCAGCAGAACCGGGGAGGGCACCGGGGAGCTGTTTTTT

d_gene: .
j_gene: TRBJ2-7
v_gene: TRBV9
abundance: .
CDR3aa: CASSPRLGSSYEQYF
CDR3nt: TGTGCCAGCAGCCCACGTCTCGGGTCCTCCTACGAGCAGTACTTC

d_gene: TRBD1
j_gene: TRBJ2-3
v_gene: TRBV27
abundance: .
CDR3aa: CASSPRQGVATDTQYF
CDR3nt: TGTGCCAGCAGTCCCCGACAGGGGGTTGCCACAGATACGCAGTATTTT

d_gene: .
j_gene: TRBJ1-4
v_gene: TRBV6-4
abundance: .
CDR3aa: CATHRGSTIDSYEKLFF
CDR3nt: TGTGCCACCCACCGGGGAAGTACGATCGATAGTTATGAAAAACTGTTTTTT

d_gene: TRBD2
j_gene: TRBJ2-5
v_gene: TRBV5-4
abundance: .
CDR3aa: CASSPGLAGGETQYF
CDR3nt: TGTGCCAGCAGCCCCGGACTAGCGGGGGGAGAGACCCAGTACTTC

d_gene: .
j_gene: TRBJ2-5
v_gene: TRBV2
abundance: .
CDR3aa: CASSIGQETQYF
CDR3nt: TGTGCCAGCTCCATAGGGCAAGAGACCCAGTACTTC

d_gene: TRBD2
j_gene: TRBJ2-7
v_gene: TRBV18
abundance: .
CDR3aa: CASSPLASGGIGDEQYF
CDR3nt: TGTGCCAGCTCACCACTGGCTAGCGGGGGAATAGGAGACGAGCAGTACTTC

d_gene: .
j_gene: TRBJ1-2
v_gene: TRBV18
abundance: .
CDR3aa: CASSPATYGYTF
CDR3nt: TGTGCCAGCTCACCAGCGACCTATGGCTACACCTTC

d_gene: .
j_gene: TRBJ2-7
v_gene: TRBV18
abundance: .
CDR3aa: CASSPQSGSTYEQYF
CDR3nt: TGTGCCAGCTCACCACAATCCGGCAGTACCTACGAGCAGTACTTC

d_gene: .
j_gene: TRBJ2-7
v_gene: TRBV7-3
abundance: .
CDR3aa: CASSLVAAYEQYF
CDR3nt: TGTGCCAGCAGCTTAGTGGCGGCCTACGAGCAGTACTTC

d_gene: TRBD1
j_gene: TRBJ2-5
v_gene: TRBV11-2
abundance: .
CDR3aa: CASSPLRGQQETQYF
CDR3nt: TGTGCCAGCAGTCCGCTCCGGGGACAGCAAGAGACCCAGTACTTC

d_gene: TRBD1
j_gene: TRBJ2-3
v_gene: TRBV5-1
abundance: .
CDR3aa: CASSLVGTGRGTDTQYF
CDR3nt: TGCGCCAGCAGCTTGGTAGGGACAGGGCGTGGCACAGATACGCAGTATTTT

d_gene: .
j_gene: TRBJ2-1
v_gene: TRBV5-1
abundance: .
CDR3aa: CASSSGGLPYNEQFF
CDR3nt: TGCGCCAGCAGTTCGGGGGGCCTCCCCTACAATGAGCAGTTCTTC

d_gene: .
j_gene: TRBJ1-6
v_gene: TRBV19
abundance: .
CDR3aa: CASSIGGGSSPLHF
CDR3nt: TGTGCCAGTAGTATAGGGGGAGGTTCTTCACCCCTCCACTTT

d_gene: .
j_gene: TRBJ1-3
v_gene: TRBV5-1
abundance: .
CDR3aa: CASSPDYGSGNTIYF
CDR3nt: TGCGCCAGCAGCCCCGATTACGGCTCTGGAAACACCATATATTTT

d_gene: .
j_gene: TRBJ2-7
v_gene: TRBV27
abundance: .
CDR3aa: CASSDSDWKASYEQYF
CDR3nt: TGTGCCAGCAGCGACTCGGACTGGAAGGCTTCCTACGAGCAGTACTTC

d_gene: TRBD1
j_gene: TRBJ1-2
v_gene: TRBV27
abundance: .
CDR3aa: CASSEPGQPVSGYTF
CDR3nt: TGTGCCAGCAGCGAGCCGGGACAGCCAGTGAGTGGCTACACCTTC

d_gene: TRBD1
j_gene: TRBJ1-2
v_gene: TRBV28
abundance: .
CDR3aa: CASRAGQGNGYTF
CDR3nt: TGTGCCAGCAGAGCGGGACAGGGTAATGGCTACACCTTC

d_gene: .
j_gene: TRBJ1-1
v_gene: TRBV13
abundance: .
CDR3aa: CASSLVRGGRLAEAFF
CDR3nt: TGTGCCAGCAGCTTAGTTCGTGGGGGTCGATTGGCTGAAGCTTTCTTT

d_gene: .
j_gene: TRBJ2-7
v_gene: TRBV18
abundance: .
CDR3aa: CASSPGTPYEQYF
CDR3nt: TGTGCCAGCTCACCAGGGACCCCGTACGAGCAGTACTTC

d_gene: .
j_gene: TRBJ1-1
v_gene: TRBV6-5
abundance: .
CDR3aa: CASSYRGAETEAFF
CDR3nt: TGTGCCAGCAGTTACCGGGGGGCGGAGACTGAAGCTTTCTTT

d_gene: TRBD2
j_gene: TRBJ2-5
v_gene: TRBV12-5
abundance: .
CDR3aa: CASGLAGLAGQGETQYF
CDR3nt: TGTGCTAGTGGTTTGGCGGGACTAGCGGGTCAAGGGGAGACCCAGTACTTC

d_gene: TRBD1
j_gene: TRBJ1-2
v_gene: TRBV10-1
abundance: .
CDR3aa: CAIMTGRVNYGYTF
CDR3nt: TGCGCCATCATGACAGGGCGCGTTAACTATGGCTACACCTTC

d_gene: .
j_gene: TRBJ2-5
v_gene: TRBV21-1
abundance: .
CDR3aa: CASIWRGSYQETQYF
CDR3nt: TGTGCCAGCATTTGGAGGGGCAGCTACCAAGAGACCCAGTACTTC

d_gene: .
j_gene: TRBJ1-2
v_gene: TRBV7-3
abundance: .
CDR3aa: CASSLTNGNYGYTF
CDR3nt: TGTGCCAGCAGCTTAACGAACGGAAACTATGGCTACACCTTC

d_gene: .
j_gene: TRBJ2-7
v_gene: TRBV7-9
abundance: .
CDR3aa: CASSFGHQGKDYEQYF
CDR3nt: TGTGCCAGCAGCTTCGGACACCAGGGTAAGGATTACGAGCAGTACTTC

d_gene: .
j_gene: TRBJ1-2
v_gene: TRBV6-5
abundance: .
CDR3aa: CASRKQGDYGYTF
CDR3nt: TGTGCCAGCAGAAAACAGGGAGACTATGGCTACACCTTC

d_gene: TRBD1
j_gene: TRBJ1-1
v_gene: TRBV29-1
abundance: .
CDR3aa: CSVTGTGITEAFF
CDR3nt: TGCAGCGTTACCGGGACAGGGATCACTGAAGCTTTCTTT

d_gene: TRBD1
j_gene: TRBJ1-2
v_gene: TRBV5-8
abundance: .
CDR3aa: CASSPSYGTGLSYGYTF
CDR3nt: TGTGCCAGCAGCCCTTCGTACGGGACAGGTCTTTCCTATGGCTACACCTTC

d_gene: TRBD2
j_gene: TRBJ2-1
v_gene: TRBV4-2
abundance: .
CDR3aa: CASSQDQGVAGGYGEQFF
CDR3nt: TGTGCCAGCAGCCAAGATCAGGGCGTAGCGGGGGGGTATGGTGAGCAGTTCTTC

d_gene: .
j_gene: TRBJ1-1
v_gene: TRBV6-5
abundance: once
CDR3aa: CASSYGVGTEAFF
CDR3nt: TGTGCCAGCAGTTATGGCGTAGGAACTGAAGCTTTCTTT

d_gene: .
j_gene: TRBJ2-5
v_gene: TRBV27
abundance: .
CDR3aa: CASSARGPLIETQYF
CDR3nt: TGTGCCAGCTCGGCCCGGGGGCCCCTGATCGAGACCCAGTACTTC

d_gene: .
j_gene: TRBJ2-2
v_gene: TRBV15
abundance: .
CDR3aa: CATSRDLGGTGELFF
CDR3nt: TGTGCCACCAGCAGAGATCTGGGGGGCACCGGGGAGCTGTTTTTT

d_gene: .
j_gene: TRBJ2-4
v_gene: TRBV7-2
abundance: once
CDR3aa: CASSLLVPPTGAKNIQYF
CDR3nt: TGTGCCAGCAGCTTATTGGTCCCCCCCACAGGGGCCAAAAACATTCAGTACTTC

d_gene: TRBD2
j_gene: TRBJ2-2
v_gene: TRBV11-3
abundance: .
CDR3aa: CASSLRGLAYDTGELFF
CDR3nt: TGTGCCAGCAGCTTAAGGGGACTAGCGTACGACACCGGGGAGCTGTTTTTT

d_gene: .
j_gene: TRBJ2-1
v_gene: TRBV30
abundance: .
CDR3aa: CAWSPTSTIGEQFF
CDR3nt: TGTGCCTGGAGTCCCACTAGCACAATTGGTGAGCAGTTCTTC

d_gene: .
j_gene: TRBJ2-2
v_gene: TRBV19
abundance: .
CDR3aa: CASSIRGPWNTGELFF
CDR3nt: TGTGCCAGTAGTATTCGGGGACCGTGGAACACCGGGGAGCTGTTTTTT

d_gene: TRBD2
j_gene: TRBJ2-7
v_gene: TRBV10-3
abundance: .
CDR3aa: CAISESTVGGYYGFYEQYF
CDR3nt: TGTGCCATCAGTGAGTCGACGGTGGGAGGGTACTACGGGTTCTACGAGCAGTACTTC

d_gene: .
j_gene: TRBJ1-2
v_gene: TRBV18
abundance: .
CDR3aa: CASSPLSIALQDYNYGYTF
CDR3nt: TGTGCCAGCTCACCACTTTCTATCGCTCTACAGGATTATAACTATGGCTACACCTTC

d_gene: .
j_gene: TRBJ2-3
v_gene: TRBV5-1
abundance: .
CDR3aa: CASSLLGVTDTQYF
CDR3nt: TGCGCCAGCAGCTTGCTTGGGGTAACAGATACGCAGTATTTT

d_gene: TRBD1
j_gene: TRBJ1-2
v_gene: TRBV15
abundance: once
CDR3aa: CATSRGTGEYGYTF
CDR3nt: TGTGCCACCAGCAGAGGGACAGGGGAGTATGGCTACACCTTC

d_gene: .
j_gene: TRBJ2-4
v_gene: TRBV14
abundance: .
CDR3aa: CASSQDRGFIQYF
CDR3nt: TGTGCCAGCAGCCAAGATCGGGGTTTCATTCAGTACTTC

d_gene: .
j_gene: TRBJ1-1
v_gene: TRBV19
abundance: .
CDR3aa: CASSIDRGSYAFF
CDR3nt: TGTGCCAGTAGTATAGATCGGGGGAGCTACGCTTTCTTT

d_gene: .
j_gene: TRBJ2-7
v_gene: TRBV7-2
abundance: .
CDR3aa: CASSPGGTQTYEQYF
CDR3nt: TGTGCCAGCAGCCCAGGAGGGACGCAGACCTACGAGCAGTACTTC

d_gene: .
j_gene: TRBJ2-5
v_gene: TRBV29-1
abundance: .
CDR3aa: CSVGREETQYF
CDR3nt: TGCAGCGTTGGCAGGGAAGAGACCCAGTACTTC

d_gene: TRBD1
j_gene: TRBJ2-4
v_gene: TRBV19
abundance: .
CDR3aa: CASCSPGQGTNIQYF
CDR3nt: TGTGCCAGTTGTTCACCGGGACAGGGGACAAACATTCAGTACTTC

d_gene: TRBD2
j_gene: TRBJ2-3
v_gene: TRBV5-1
abundance: .
CDR3aa: CASRPGGGVTDTQYF
CDR3nt: TGCGCCAGCAGACCCGGCGGGGGGGTTACAGATACGCAGTATTTT

d_gene: .
j_gene: TRBJ1-5
v_gene: TRBV4-1
abundance: .
CDR3aa: CASSHPEGGTSNQPQHF
CDR3nt: TGCGCCAGCAGCCACCCCGAGGGGGGAACGAGCAATCAGCCCCAGCATTTT

d_gene: TRBD2
j_gene: TRBJ2-7
v_gene: TRBV11-3
abundance: once
CDR3aa: CASTVTSGGNSYEQYF
CDR3nt: TGTGCCAGCACCGTGACTAGCGGGGGGAACTCCTACGAGCAGTACTTC

d_gene: TRBD1
j_gene: TRBJ2-7
v_gene: TRBV18
abundance: .
CDR3aa: CASSRIDVGQGAQEQYF
CDR3nt: TGTGCCAGCTCACGCATTGATGTTGGACAGGGGGCTCAAGAGCAGTACTTC